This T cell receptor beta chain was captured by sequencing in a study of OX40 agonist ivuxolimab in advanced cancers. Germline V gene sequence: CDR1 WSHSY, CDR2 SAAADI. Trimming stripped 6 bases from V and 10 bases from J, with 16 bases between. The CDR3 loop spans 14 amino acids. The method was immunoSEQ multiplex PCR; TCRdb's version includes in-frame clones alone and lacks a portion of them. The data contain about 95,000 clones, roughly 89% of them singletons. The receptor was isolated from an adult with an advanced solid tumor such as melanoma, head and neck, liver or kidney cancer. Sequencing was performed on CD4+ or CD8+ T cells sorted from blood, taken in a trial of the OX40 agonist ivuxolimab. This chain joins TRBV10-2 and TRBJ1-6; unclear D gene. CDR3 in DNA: TGCGCCAGCAGCCTGGAGGACCATCGATCACCCCTCCACTTT. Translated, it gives CASSLEDHRSPLHF.